The present entry profiles one T cell receptor beta chain with its context. J was trimmed by 5 bases and V by 8 bases; bases with no gene match: 10. The CDR3 covers 15 residues. Germline assignment: CDR1 SNHLY and CDR2 FYNNEI. The sample is drawn from a study of blood T cell repertoires in COVID-19. Across the study: From the United States, Italy and Spain came samples of acute and convalescent COVID-19. T cells, B-cell-depleted T cells, or PBMCs supplied cDNA or gDNA.

In the original workflow: Researchers report that nucleated cell counts were estimated from reference gene primer amplification. This table comes from immunoSEQ multiplex PCR, and its TCRdb copy is limited to in-frame clones, with some not included. D and trimming were read from the DNA, whereas the V and J calls and clone size are those reported in that table. The sample holds 100,000 to 150,000 clones, 70% to 90% seen once. The specimen sequenced was peripheral blood. The chain combines TRBV2 with TRBJ1-5, with 9 bases lining up with TRBD1. The clonotype originates from a woman of 80 years or more with acute or convalescent COVID-19. The CDR3 reads CASASPGTGHQPQHF. CDR3 nucleotides: TGTGCCAGCGCCTCACCTGGGACAGGGCATCAGCCCCAGCATTTT.